This T cell receptor beta chain was found in a study of T cell responses to AZD1222 COVID-19 vaccine. Findings of the study overall: Breadth and depth of Spike-specific TCRs rose after two AZD1222 doses.

Using immunoSEQ multiplex PCR, the repertoire was profiled, and TCRdb retains in-frame clones only, with some absent. Of 90,000 to 130,000 clones in the sample, roughly 85% were seen once. V gave up 4 bases and J gave up 6 bases, with 9 bases separating them. Per the germline V gene, CDR1 is LGHDT and CDR2 is YNNKEL (reference sequence). CDR3 length equals 12 residues. This clone was observed a single time. Its matching antigen is unknown. Sequencing was performed on peripheral blood, taken on day 0 of AZD1222 vaccination. The sequence came from an adult in good health. The J gene is TRBJ1-2, the V gene TRBV3-1 (or the pseudogene TRBV3-2); D possibly corresponds to TRBD1 (6 bases). The CDR3 sequence: CASSPAGDGYTF. CDR3 coding DNA: TGTGCCAGCAGCCCGGCAGGGGATGGCTACACCTTC.